These 10 T cell receptor beta chains came from one sample sequenced in a study of blood T cell repertoires in COVID-19. The data were produced by immunoSEQ multiplex PCR, yet TCRdb's version contains in-frame clones alone and is incomplete. The data contain some 87,000 clones, 80% of them seen just once; the ten biggest clones take up 7.5% to 9.5%. The sample comprised peripheral blood. These receptor sequences come from a man in his forties or fifties who had recovered from COVID-19.

V gene TRBV29-1 combines with J gene TRBJ2-3; the D gene is possibly TRBD2 (6 bases). CDR1 SQVTM and CDR2 ANQGSEA come from the germline V gene. The CDR3 consists of 15 residues. Trimming shortened V by 7 bases and J by 1 base, and 18 bases separated the two germline ends. CDR3 nucleotides: TGCAGCGCCCTGGGCATGGGGACTGGCACAGATACGCAGTATTTT. Encoded protein: CSALGMGTGTDTQYF.

The chain employs TRBV7-3 and TRBJ1-1; maybe TRBD1 (6 bases). The CDR3 is 13 amino acids. Germline CDR1 is SGHTA and CDR2 is FQGTGA. V lost 5 bases and J 2 bases, leaving 9 bases between the germline ends. This chain's CDR3 is CASSPGANTEAFF. The DNA for the CDR3 is TGTGCCAGCAGCCCAGGGGCTAACACTGAAGCTTTCTTT. Full variable domain (outside the CDR3, taken from reference TRBV7-3 and TRBJ1-1): GAGVSQTPSNKVTEKGKYVELRCDPISGHTALYWYRQSLGQGPEFLIYFQGTGAADDSGLPNDRFFAVRPEGSVSTLKIQRTERGDSAVYLCASSPGANTEAFFGQGTRLTVV.

This chain joins TRBV14 and TRBJ1-3, with a tentative D call TRBD1 (5 bases). There are 15 residues in the CDR3. Trimming took 2 bases from V and 2 from J, leaving 10 bases between them. Looked up from germline, CDR1 is SGHDN and CDR2 is FVKESK. This CDR3 reads CASSQPLGPGNTIYF. Here the CDR3 DNA reads TGTGCCAGCAGCCAACCTCTGGGGCCTGGAAACACCATATATTTT.

This chain connects TRBV4-1 to TRBJ1-6; D gene uncertain. V shed 0 bases and J shed 1 base, with 16 bases lying between them. The germline gives CDR1 MGHRA, CDR2 YSYEKL. The CDR3 consists of 19 residues. The CDR3 loop is CASSQDLGGLGSYNSPLHF. As DNA, the CDR3 is TGCGCCAGCAGCCAAGATCTTGGCGGCCTCGGGTCCTATAATTCACCCCTCCACTTT.

This sequence joins TRBV28 and TRBJ2-1; D may be TRBD1 (6 bases). V was clipped by 4 bases and J by 10 bases, with 8 bases between them. This CDR3 spans 11 amino acids. From germline, CDR1 is MDHEN and CDR2 SYDVKM. CDR3 sequence (DNA): TGTGCCAGCAGTTCAGACAGGGAGCAGTTCTTC. Residues: CASSSDREQFF.

The J gene is TRBJ2-3, the V gene TRBV10-2; TRBD2 agrees at 11 bases. CDR3 length: 18 residues. CDR1 and CDR2 (germline): WSHSY, SAAADI. With V trimmed by 0 bases and J by 7 bases, 12 bases remained unmatched. CDR3 in amino acids: CASSESSGGAVSQYTQYF. The CDR3 DNA reads as TGCGCCAGCAGTGAGTCTAGCGGGGGGGCGGTCTCACAATATACGCAGTATTTT.

The rearrangement links TRBV29-1 to TRBJ1-2, with 7 nucleotides matching TRBD1. CDR3 length equals 15 residues. J gave up 2 bases and V 3 bases, and 9 bases lay outside the gene matches. Germline V gene sequence: CDR1 SQVTM, CDR2 ANQGSEA. The CDR3 loop reads CSVEGDSTSNYGYTF. In DNA form, the CDR3 reads TGCAGCGTTGAGGGGGACAGCACTTCCAACTATGGCTACACCTTC.

The chain combines TRBV30 with TRBJ2-5; TRBD2 might be the D (5 bases). V was cut by 2 bases and J by 4 bases, with 14 bases left in between. The length of the CDR3 is 14 residues. The germline V gene has CDR1 GTSNPN and CDR2 SVGIG (reference sequence). The CDR3 DNA reads as TGTGCCTGGAGTACCGGGATTCAAAGAGAGACCCAGTACTTC. This codes for CAWSTGIQRETQYF.

The genes are TRBV25-1 and TRBJ2-1; 12 bases fit TRBD2. The CDR3 runs to 15 residues. Germline-derived CDR1 and CDR2 are MGHDK and SYGVNS. Trimming removed 5 bases from V and 2 bases from J; junction bases left unmatched: 1. CDR3 loop: CASSPSGGAYNEQFF. DNA of the CDR3: TGTGCCAGCAGTCCTAGCGGGGGGGCCTACAATGAGCAGTTCTTC.

V gene TRBV9 combines with J gene TRBJ1-3; TRBD1 might be the D (6 bases). The CDR3 runs to 14 residues. CDR1 is SGDLS and CDR2 is YYNGEE in the germline V gene. V dropped 2 bases and J dropped 6 bases, with 12 bases sitting between them. This chain's CDR3 is CASSVGGPINTIYF. The DNA for the CDR3 is TGTGCCAGCAGCGTCGGGGGGCCCATAAACACCATATATTTT. The variable domain in full, with the rest retrieved from reference TRBV9 and TRBJ1-3, is DSGVTQTPKHLITATGQRVTLRCSPRSGDLSVYWYQQSLDQGLQFLIQYYNGEERAKGNILERFSAQQFPDLHSELNLSSLELGDSALYFCASSVGGPINTIYFGEGSWLTVV.